Following are 5 T cell receptor beta chains from one sample sequenced in a study of blood T cell repertoires in COVID-19 (dated by TCRdb to 2019 to 2021). The library was built by means of the immunoSEQ multiplex PCR assay. What TCRdb holds here is the immuneACCESS table cut down to in-frame rearrangements. Part of the clones is not present; checked against another copy, under half of the missing clones reflect an unresolved V gene, and the others are unexplained. In this sample the table shows about 250,000 clones, approximately 89% of which occur a single time. 1.5% to 2% of the sample goes to the ten largest clones. The sample consisted of peripheral blood. The receptors were sampled from a woman aged 55-75 years who had recovered from COVID-19.

In its sample, this clone was seen once. The gene calls are TRBV24-1 and TRBJ2-5, with 9 bases matching TRBD1. The CDR3 consists of 15 residues. Looked up from germline, CDR1 is KGHDR and CDR2 is SFDVKD. J lost 4 bases, V lost 5 bases, and 7 bases had no gene match. CDR3 sequence (DNA): TGTGCCACCAGTGGATCTGTGACAGGGGGAGAGACCCAGTACTTC. Residues: CATSGSVTGGETQYF.

The gene calls are TRBV6-4 and TRBJ2-7; TRBD1 might be the D (6 bases). The CDR3 is made up of 14 amino acids. CDR1 MRHNA and CDR2 SNTAGT come from the germline V gene. Trimming took off 8 bases at V and 0 bases at J, with 14 bases between the two ends. DNA for the CDR3: TGTGCCAGCCCAAGTACAGGGAGCTCCTACGAGCAGTACTTC. Translating it yields CASPSTGSSYEQYF.

In DNA, the CDR3 is TGTGCCAGCAGTTTCCAGGGGTCCACAGATACGCAGTATTTT. The encoded protein is CASSFQGSTDTQYF. The chain carries TRBV28 and TRBJ2-3, with D possibly being TRBD1 (6 bases). CDR1 MDHEN and CDR2 SYDVKM come from the germline V gene. The CDR3 is 14 amino acids. The ends were cut back, 3 bases at V and 2 bases at J, with 9 bases in the middle.

This chain links TRBV5-1 with TRBJ1-1, with D possibly matching TRBD1 (6 bases). CDR1 SGHRS and CDR2 YFSETQ come from the germline V gene. Trimming took off 3 bases at V and 3 bases at J, with 9 bases between the two ends. The CDR3 consists of 13 residues. This CDR3 is CASSWKGDTEAFF. CDR3 sequence (DNA): TGCGCCAGCAGCTGGAAGGGGGACACTGAAGCTTTCTTT.

The CDR3 region has the DNA TGCAGTGCTGAGGCGGGTTTTGGCTACACCTTC. The encoded protein is CSAEAGFGYTF. This rearrangement joins TRBV20-1 to TRBJ1-2, with D unresolved. V was trimmed by 5 bases and J by 7 bases, leaving 11 bases between them. Germline CDR1 and CDR2: DFQATT and SNEGSKA (reference sequence). The CDR3 has 11 residues.